This T cell receptor (beta chain) was sequenced in a study of T cells in Graves' hyperthyroidism and ophthalmopathy. This clonotype was counted at least ten times. Its target is unknown. CDR3 size: 15 residues. J was trimmed by 5 bases and V by 5 bases; bases with no gene match: 5. Study observations and caveats: The model anticipated ophthalmopathy a median approximately 6.6 months pre-onset. In blood, most of the thyroid clonotypes expanded above 0.001 were also present.

TCR beta CDR3 regions were amplified from RNA transcripts. Using the HTBI primer set, a first-round RT-PCR was run on the TCR CDR3. TCRdb passed the multiplex PCR reads through MiXCR, listing each CDR3 protein once. The sample has about 520,000 distinct CDR3 sequences, about 24% seen once. The sample taken for sequencing was blood. The TCR comes from a woman aged 25 to 39 with Graves' ophthalmopathy. The rearrangement joins TRBV12-3 or TRBV12-4 to TRBJ2-2; 10 bases fit TRBD2. The CDR3 nucleotides read TGTGCCAGCAGTCCCTCTAGCGGGGGAACCGGGGAGCTGTTTTTT. It is translated as CASSPSSGGTGELFF.